The 29 T cell receptor beta chains presented below share a single source sample, sequenced in a study of blood T cell repertoires in COVID-19. Sequencing used immunoSEQ multiplex PCR; TCRdb keeps in-frame clones, though not all of them. The sample has 200,000 or so clones, around 80% seen once. Sequences were obtained from PBMCs or T cells enriched from blood (not recorded which). The receptors were gathered from a middle-aged woman with acute COVID-19.

This chain joins TRBV18 and TRBJ2-3; 8 positions agree with TRBD1. The junction had 2 bases not matched to a gene; V was cut back by 5 bases and J by 1 base. CDR1 and CDR2 (germline): KGHSH, LQKENI. This CDR3 is built from 14 residues. The CDR3 loop is CASSSQGGTDTQYF. In DNA form, the CDR3 reads TGTGCCAGCTCATCACAGGGGGGCACAGATACGCAGTATTTT.

The chain combines TRBV7-9 with TRBJ2-7; D might be TRBD1 (6 bases). Per the germline V gene, CDR1 is SEHNR and CDR2 is FQNEAQ (reference sequence). The CDR3 is 13 amino acids. Between the trimmed V and J ends, which lost 6 bases and 2 bases, there was a span of 11 bases. The CDR3 bases are TGTGCCAGCAGTCGGACAGTTGCCTACGAGCAGTACTTC. This translates into CASSRTVAYEQYF.

The CDR3 nucleotides are TGTGCCAGCAGCCTTAGACAGACGCTTGAAGCTTTCTTT. Amino acids: CASSLRQTLEAFF. The V call is TRBV7-2, the J call TRBJ1-1, with D possibly matching TRBD1 (5 bases). The CDR3 runs to 13 residues. In germline, CDR1 is SGHTA, CDR2 FQGNSA. The V gene lost 5 bases and the J gene lost 7 bases, with 14 bases spanning the gap.

The V gene is TRBV2, the J gene TRBJ1-6; the D gene is possibly TRBD1 (6 bases). V was clipped by 5 bases and J by 9 bases, with 14 bases between them. The germline CDR1 and CDR2 sequences are SNHLY and FYNNEI. This CDR3 has 14 residues. CDR3 sequence (DNA): TGTGCCAGCAGTAAGAAACAGGGCAGTTCACCCCTCCACTTT. Its translation: CASSKKQGSSPLHF.

The chain joins TRBV5-4 to TRBJ1-2, with 7 bases matching TRBD1. The CDR3 runs 13 residues. Germline CDR1 and CDR2: SGHNT and YYREEE (reference sequence). V shed 1 base, J shed 4 bases, and the junction held 1 base outside the gene matches. The CDR3 protein is CASSLNRGYGYTF. The DNA of the CDR3 is TGTGCCAGCAGCTTGAACAGGGGCTATGGCTACACCTTC.

The chain has TRBV7-3 and TRBJ2-1; TRBD1 aligns across 7 bases. The CDR3 runs 15 residues. The V gene end was trimmed by 3 bases and the J gene end by 7 bases; junction bases not matched to a gene: 9. Per germline, CDR1 SGHTA and CDR2 FQGTGA. The CDR3 sequence: CASSFTGAEWNEQFF. As DNA, the CDR3 is TGTGCCAGCAGCTTCACAGGGGCGGAGTGGAATGAGCAGTTCTTC.

This clone was counted a single time. The chain carries TRBV7-8 and TRBJ1-1; TRBD1 matches at 7 bases. J lost 0 bases, V lost 4 bases, and 5 bases had no gene match. CDR1 and CDR2 (germline): SGHVS, FQNEAQ. This CDR3 is built from 15 residues. CDR3 loop: CASSSTGSMNTEAFF. The CDR3, as DNA: TGTGCCAGCAGCTCGACAGGGAGTATGAACACTGAAGCTTTCTTT.

This clone was found a few times. V and J are TRBV5-4 and TRBJ1-3; D may be TRBD1 (6 bases). Trimming removed 3 bases from V and 4 bases from J, with 17 bases in between. Germline-derived CDR1 and CDR2 are SGHNT and YYREEE (reference sequence). This CDR3 has 16 amino acids. Written as DNA, the CDR3 is TGTGCCAGCAGCTATACAGGGCTGGTGAGGGGAAACACCATATATTTT. As protein: CASSYTGLVRGNTIYF.

V is TRBV7-2 and J is TRBJ1-3; D gene unclear. Trimming removed 2 bases from V and 4 bases from J, with 15 bases in between. CDR3 length: 16 residues. Per germline, CDR1 SGHTA and CDR2 FQGNSA. The CDR3 reads CASSLRQSGRGNTIYF. CDR3 DNA sequence: TGTGCCAGCAGCTTACGGCAGAGCGGACGAGGAAACACCATATATTTT.

In DNA, the CDR3 is TGTGCCAGCAGGACCCAGTCGGGACAGGGGGCGCTGAGCACTGAAGCTTTCTTT. Translated: CASRTQSGQGALSTEAFF. The genes are TRBV27 and TRBJ1-1, with 12 bases that match TRBD1. Unmatched junction bases numbered 15, after V lost 6 bases and J lost 4 bases. CDR3 length: 18 residues. Germline V gene lookup returns CDR1 MNHEY and CDR2 SMNVEV (reference sequence).

This clone has more than one count but fewer than ten. The chain has TRBV20-1 and TRBJ1-1, with unresolved D. The V end lost 7 bases, the J end lost 3 bases, and 9 bases lay between the germline ends. This CDR3 is 11 amino acids long. Germline CDR1 reads DFQATT; CDR2 reads SNEGSKA (reference sequence). The DNA of the CDR3 is TGCAGTGGCGATGGTTACACTGAAGCTTTCTTT. Its protein is CSGDGYTEAFF.

V and J are TRBV5-5 and TRBJ1-1; D possibly corresponds to TRBD1 (6 bases). The CDR3 is 14 amino acids. Germline-derived CDR1 and CDR2 are SGHKS and YYEKEE (reference sequence). V was shortened by 3 bases and J by 0 bases, with 9 bases between the two germline ends. Here the CDR3 DNA reads TGTGCCAGCAGCTATGGACAGTTGAACACTGAAGCTTTCTTT. This translates into CASSYGQLNTEAFF.

This clone was counted once. This chain connects TRBV6-2 or TRBV6-3 to TRBJ2-5; D is undetermined. This CDR3 comprises 12 residues. V lost 6 bases and J 5 bases, leaving 10 bases between the germline ends. Germline V lookup: CDR1 MNHEY, CDR2 SVGEGT. CDR3 region: CASSYHGETQYF. As DNA, the CDR3 is TGTGCCAGCAGCTATCACGGGGAGACCCAGTACTTC.

This rearrangement joins TRBV7-9 to TRBJ2-1, with 14 bases fitting TRBD2. The CDR3 covers 15 residues. CDR1 is SEHNR, CDR2 FQNEAQ, per germline (reference sequence). Unmatched junction bases numbered 3, after V lost 5 bases and J lost 6 bases. CDR3 residues: CASSPGTSGSNEQFF. The DNA of the CDR3 is TGTGCCAGCAGCCCTGGGACTAGCGGGAGCAATGAGCAGTTCTTC.

This clone was recorded at least ten times. V is TRBV3-1 (or the pseudogene TRBV3-2) and J is TRBJ2-2, with 12 nucleotides matching TRBD2. Germline V gene sequence: CDR1 LGHDT, CDR2 YNNKEL (reference sequence). The CDR3 consists of 16 residues. The V gene end was trimmed by 2 bases and the J gene end by 6 bases; junction bases not matched to a gene: 4. CDR3 region: CASSQSSSGRAGELFF. The CDR3 DNA follows: TGTGCCAGCAGCCAATCGTCTAGCGGGAGGGCCGGGGAGCTGTTTTTT.

V gene TRBV28 combines with J gene TRBJ2-7, with D possibly TRBD2 on 6 matching bases. This CDR3 is 13 amino acids long. The V and J ends lost 6 bases and 3 bases respectively, with 12 bases between them. CDR1 is MDHEN, CDR2 SYDVKM, per germline. The CDR3 is CASRRGRDYEQYF. The DNA of the CDR3 is TGTGCCAGCAGGCGGGGTAGAGACTACGAGCAGTACTTC.

This chain joins TRBV27 and TRBJ1-5, with TRBD1 identical over 8 bases. The CDR3 consists of 16 residues. J was trimmed by 4 bases and V by 6 bases; bases with no gene match: 11. CDR1 and CDR2 from the germline V gene are MNHEY and SMNVEV (reference sequence). CDR3 nucleotides: TGTGCCAGCAGCTCCGGACAGGGACTGCTAAATCAGCCCCAGCATTTT. Translation gives CASSSGQGLLNQPQHF.

This chain joins TRBV7-2 and TRBJ1-5; D unclear. V lost 3 bases and J lost 0, with 6 bases in between. Germline V gene sequence: CDR1 SGHTA, CDR2 FQGNSA. This CDR3 has 14 amino acids. CDR3 region: CASSFPGSNQPQHF. CDR3 bases: TGTGCCAGCAGCTTCCCGGGTAGCAATCAGCCCCAGCATTTT.

The CDR3 spells CASSVTTGMNTEAFF. CDR3 nucleotide sequence: TGTGCCAGCAGCGTAACGACAGGGATGAACACTGAAGCTTTCTTT. The chain carries TRBV9 and TRBJ1-1; 7 bases are a match to TRBD1. The CDR3 consists of 15 residues. CDR1 SGDLS and CDR2 YYNGEE come from the germline V gene. The V gene end was trimmed by 1 base and the J gene end by 0 bases; junction bases not matched to a gene: 3.

This clone was recorded a few times. The chain combines TRBV3-1 (or the pseudogene TRBV3-2) with TRBJ2-3; 9 positions agree with TRBD1. In germline, CDR1 is LGHDT, CDR2 YNNKEL (reference sequence). After removal of 1 base from V and 1 base from J, the junction contained 0 bases not matched to a gene. CDR3 length equals 15 residues. CDR3 nucleotides: TGTGCCAGCAGCCAAGGGACAGGGGGCACAGATACGCAGTATTTT. Translated, it gives CASSQGTGGTDTQYF.

Only one count was recorded for this clone. V gene TRBV2 combines with J gene TRBJ2-1; the match to TRBD2 covers 8 bases. From germline, CDR1 is SNHLY and CDR2 FYNNEI. The V and J ends lost 2 bases and 2 bases, in that order; junction bases with no gene match: 8. The CDR3 consists of 17 residues. The CDR3 spells CASSEMGAGVAYNEQFF. CDR3 nucleotides: TGTGCCAGCAGTGAAATGGGAGCGGGAGTCGCCTACAATGAGCAGTTCTTC.

Notes on this clone: At one end, the junction sequence differs from germline, possibly due to a read error. This chain joins TRBV7-2 and TRBJ2-7; TRBD1 is a possible D gene (5 bases). Germline CDR1 and CDR2: SGHTA and FQGNSA. This CDR3 comprises 15 residues. CDR3 bases: TGTGCCAGCAGCTTAGCGATGGACACGTCCTACTTTCTCTTCTTC. It encodes CASSLAMDTSYFLFF. Combining the CDR3 with reference TRBV7-2 and TRBJ2-7 gives the whole variable domain GAGVSQSPSNKVTEKGKDVELRCDPISGHTALYWYRQSLGQGLEFLIYFQGNSAPDKSGLPSDRFSAERTGGSVSTLTIQRTQQEDSAVYLCASSLAMDTSYFLFFGPGTRLTVT.

This chain links TRBV2 with TRBJ1-1, with 10 bases aligning to TRBD1. This CDR3 spans 17 amino acids. The germline gives CDR1 SNHLY, CDR2 FYNNEI. V lost 7 bases to trimming and J lost 2 bases; unmatched junction nucleotides: 13. The CDR3 protein is CASTRQRQGADNTEAFF. The CDR3 nucleotides read TGTGCCAGCACCAGACAGCGACAGGGGGCGGATAACACTGAAGCTTTCTTT. Supplemented by reference TRBV2 and TRBJ1-1, the full variable domain reads EPEVTQTPSHQVTQMGQEVILRCVPISNHLYFYWYRQILGQKVEFLVSFYNNEISEKSEIFDDQFSVERPDGSNFTLKIRSTKLEDSAMYFCASTRQRQGADNTEAFFGQGTRLTVV.

This clone has only one observation. V usage is TRBV5-1 and J usage is TRBJ2-1; 11 bases are shared with TRBD1. Germline V gene sequence: CDR1 SGHRS, CDR2 YFSETQ. There are 15 residues in the CDR3. With V trimmed by 4 bases and J by 9 bases, 9 bases remained unmatched. CDR3 protein: CASSPNGDRGGEQFF. Here the CDR3 DNA reads TGCGCCAGCAGCCCGAATGGGGACAGGGGGGGTGAGCAGTTCTTC.

This rearrangement joins TRBV19 to TRBJ1-1, with D perhaps TRBD1 (6 bases). Germline V gene lookup returns CDR1 LNHDA and CDR2 SQIVND (reference sequence). The CDR3 has 15 amino acids. V was pared by 5 bases and J by 4 bases, with 17 bases between. The CDR3 DNA reads TGTGCCAGTAGTCCAACCCCCACAGGGACCACTGAAGCTTTCTTT. Translating it yields CASSPTPTGTTEAFF.

This chain joins TRBV28 and TRBJ1-1; 8 bases line up with TRBD1. This CDR3 has 15 residues. J lost 3 bases, V lost 3 bases, and 6 bases had no gene match. Germline V lookup: CDR1 MDHEN, CDR2 SYDVKM. The CDR3 DNA follows: TGTGCCAGCAGTTTCTGGACAGGGAGGCACACTGAAGCTTTCTTT. This encodes CASSFWTGRHTEAFF.

The chain employs TRBV5-6 and TRBJ1-6, with 7 nucleotides matching TRBD1. This CDR3 is 16 amino acids long. V trimming: 5 bases; J trimming: 7 bases; junction bases outside the gene matches: 12. Germline V gives CDR1 SGHDT, CDR2 YYEEEE. The CDR3 region is CASRRDPGQNNSPLHF. The CDR3 region has the DNA TGTGCCAGCAGACGGGATCCGGGACAGAACAATTCACCCCTCCACTTT.

For this clone: This sample includes further DNA sequences coding for the same CDR3. The V and J genes are TRBV7-3 and TRBJ2-5; 8 nucleotides align to TRBD1. There are 14 residues in the CDR3. Germline assignment: CDR1 SGHTA and CDR2 FQGTGA. After removal of 4 bases from V and 2 bases from J, the junction contained 3 bases not matched to a gene. The CDR3 protein is CASSSTGGQETQYF. CDR3 DNA sequence: TGTGCCAGCAGCTCAACAGGGGGTCAAGAGACCCAGTACTTC.

The V and J genes are TRBV19 and TRBJ2-7; TRBD1 is a possible D gene (5 bases). The germline CDR1 and CDR2 sequences are LNHDA and SQIVND (reference sequence). The V end lost 7 bases, the J end lost 0 bases, and 16 bases lay between the germline ends. The CDR3 consists of 15 residues. Written as DNA, the CDR3 is TGTGCCAGTAATCATCGCCAGGGCTCCTCCTACGAGCAGTACTTC. Translation gives CASNHRQGSSYEQYF.